These 21 T cell receptor beta chains came from one sample sequenced in a study of OX40 agonist ivuxolimab in advanced cancers. Sequencing used immunoSEQ multiplex PCR; TCRdb keeps in-frame clones, though not all of them. The data show 45,000 to 60,000 clones, roughly nine tenths seen once. The source material was CD4+ or CD8+ T cells sorted from blood, sampled in a trial of the OX40 agonist ivuxolimab. These receptors originate from an adult with an advanced solid tumor such as melanoma, head and neck, liver or kidney cancer.

The CDR3 sequence is CASSRLGQGVEAFF. The CDR3 coding sequence is TGTGCCAGCAGTAGACTGGGACAGGGTGTTGAAGCTTTCTTT. This rearrangement joins TRBV27 to TRBJ1-1, with 9 bases lining up with TRBD1. With 5 bases clipped from V and 7 bases from J, the junction kept 8 bases outside the gene matches. Germline CDR1 and CDR2: MNHEY and SMNVEV (reference sequence). This CDR3 region has 14 residues.

The rearrangement joins TRBV29-1 to TRBJ2-5, with 7 positions matching TRBD1. V shed 6 bases, J shed 1 base, and the junction held 5 bases outside the gene matches. CDR3 length: 13 amino acids. Germline CDR1 is SQVTM and CDR2 is ANQGSEA. Here the CDR3 reads CSVGQRVQETQYF. The CDR3 bases are TGCAGCGTGGGACAGAGGGTCCAAGAGACCCAGTACTTC.

The V and J genes are TRBV5-1 and TRBJ1-2; D unresolved. CDR3 length equals 16 residues. CDR1 and CDR2 (germline): SGHRS, YFSETQ. The V end lost 7 bases, the J end lost 5 bases, and 24 bases lay between the germline ends. The CDR3 nucleotides read TGCGCCAGCTCCCTAAGTGGGATGGATAGGATATATGGCTACACCTTC. Residues: CASSLSGMDRIYGYTF.

The chain links TRBV7-7 to TRBJ2-2; 8 bases are shared with TRBD1. Germline V gene data show CDR1 as SSHAT and CDR2 as FNYEAQ (reference sequence). Losses at the gene ends were 5 bases for V and 3 bases for J; bases not matched to a gene: 11. The CDR3 has 17 amino acids. The CDR3 region has the DNA TGTGCCAGCAGCCGTATCGAGACAGGGGCGGACACCGGGGAGCTGTTTTTT. It is translated as CASSRIETGADTGELFF.

The genes are TRBV10-1 and TRBJ2-7; possibly TRBD1 or TRBD2 for D (5 bases each). This CDR3 has 12 amino acids. The V gene's germline CDR1 is WNHNN and CDR2 SYGVQD (reference sequence). V lost 4 bases and J lost 9, with 13 bases in between. The CDR3 DNA is TGCGCCAGCAGTGGCCCCGGGGCGGGGCAGTACTTC. The encoded protein is CASSGPGAGQYF.

The CDR3 spells CASHTGTGYTDTQYF. CDR3 bases: TGCGCCAGTCATACCGGGACAGGGTACACAGATACGCAGTATTTT. V usage is TRBV5-1 and J usage is TRBJ2-3, with 9 bases that match TRBD1. The trim removed 8 bases at V and 2 bases at J, leaving 9 bases unmatched. There are 15 residues in the CDR3. The germline gives CDR1 SGHRS, CDR2 YFSETQ.

V gene TRBV7-3 combines with J gene TRBJ1-1; D gene uncertain. The CDR3 totals 13 residues. Trimming removed 7 bases from V and 1 base from J, with 10 bases in between. Germline V gene data show CDR1 as SGHTA and CDR2 as FQGTGA. The CDR3 region is CASKGSSNTEAFF. The CDR3 DNA reads TGTGCCAGCAAGGGCAGTTCGAACACTGAAGCTTTCTTT.

This rearrangement joins TRBV29-1 to TRBJ2-3; TRBD2 is a possible D gene (6 bases). This CDR3 has 15 residues. Germline loops: CDR1 SQVTM, CDR2 ANQGSEA. The V end lost 1 base, the J end lost 2 bases, and 13 bases lay between the germline ends. The CDR3 nucleotides are TGCAGCGTTGAAGGATATAGCGGTACCACAGATACGCAGTATTTT. It codes for CSVEGYSGTTDTQYF.

In its sample, this clone was seen once. The chain joins TRBV28 to TRBJ2-5, with D tentatively TRBD2 (6 bases). Trimming stripped 5 bases from V and 6 bases from J, with 19 bases between. The length of the CDR3 is 15 residues. CDR1 MDHEN and CDR2 SYDVKM come from the germline V gene. Here the CDR3 reads CASSPLARLEKTQYF. As DNA, the CDR3 is TGTGCCAGCAGTCCTCTAGCGCGACTCGAGAAGACCCAGTACTTC.

This clone was counted between two and nine times. The J gene is TRBJ1-2, the V gene TRBV18; no clear D. CDR1 and CDR2 from the germline V gene are KGHSH and LQKENI. V was trimmed by 1 base and J by 6 bases, leaving 9 bases between them. The CDR3 is 13 residues long. This chain's CDR3 is CASSPLGVDGYTF. CDR3 nucleotides: TGTGCCAGCTCACCACTCGGGGTTGATGGCTACACCTTC.

The chain has TRBV5-4 and TRBJ1-2, with a tentative D call TRBD1 (5 bases). Trimming left V 0 bases short and J 1 base short, with 7 bases between. CDR3 length equals 14 residues. CDR1 and CDR2 from the germline V gene are SGHNT and YYREEE (reference sequence). The CDR3 DNA reads as TGTGCCAGCAGCTTGGGACAGATTAACTATGGCTACACCTTC. This translates into CASSLGQINYGYTF.

The gene calls are TRBV19 and TRBJ2-1, with a possible D match to TRBD2 (7 bases). This CDR3 contains 16 residues. CDR1 is LNHDA and CDR2 is SQIVND in the germline V gene (reference sequence). V lost 3 bases to trimming and J lost 7 bases, with 19 bases between them. The CDR3 reads CASSMGGLAGRNEQFF. The CDR3 DNA reads TGTGCCAGTAGTATGGGGGGGCTAGCCGGGAGGAATGAGCAGTTCTTC.

This rearrangement joins TRBV6-6 to TRBJ1-1; TRBD1 might be the D (5 bases). Trimming left V 5 bases short and J 8 bases short, with 15 bases between. Germline V gives CDR1 MNHNY, CDR2 SVGAGI (reference sequence). The CDR3 is made up of 13 amino acids. This CDR3 reads CASSRRDSSEAFF. The CDR3, as DNA: TGTGCCAGCAGTCGCAGGGATTCTAGCGAAGCTTTCTTT.

The J gene is TRBJ2-7, the V gene TRBV6-5, with D perhaps TRBD1 (6 bases). Germline values: CDR1 MNHEY, CDR2 SVGAGI. The CDR3 is made up of 15 amino acids. Trimming cost V 6 bases and J 2 bases, with 17 bases left between them. CDR3 region: CASSLGGVPTYEQYF. CDR3 sequence (DNA): TGTGCCAGCAGCCTAGGGGGAGTTCCCACCTACGAGCAGTACTTC.

The rearrangement uses TRBV2 and TRBJ1-6, with D unresolved. Germline V gives CDR1 SNHLY, CDR2 FYNNEI. The CDR3 totals 15 residues. Trimming removed 2 bases from V and 10 bases from J, with 15 bases in between. CDR3 residues: CASSEQPDGQSPLHF. The CDR3 nucleotides read TGTGCCAGCAGTGAACAACCGGATGGGCAGTCACCCCTCCACTTT.

The gene calls are TRBV7-3 and TRBJ1-2; perhaps TRBD1 as D (5 bases). CDR1 SGHTA and CDR2 FQGTGA come from the germline V gene. This CDR3 has 14 amino acids. V was clipped by 2 bases and J by 2 bases, with 9 bases between them. CDR3 sequence reads: CASSLGGSNYGYTF. The DNA of the CDR3 is TGTGCCAGCAGCTTAGGGGGGTCGAACTATGGCTACACCTTC.

The V call is TRBV6-1, the J call TRBJ1-4; D not resolved. Germline lookup yields CDR1 MNHNS and CDR2 SASEGT. This CDR3 region has 14 residues. Trimming removed 3 bases from V and 8 bases from J, with 13 bases in between. The CDR3 protein is CASSEGGAEEKLFF. CDR3 DNA: TGTGCCAGCAGTGAGGGCGGAGCGGAAGAAAAACTGTTTTTT.

V and J are TRBV10-3 and TRBJ2-7; TRBD2 agrees at 12 bases. The junction had 13 bases not matched to a gene; V was cut back by 3 bases and J by 4 bases. This CDR3 comprises 18 residues. Germline CDR1 is ENHRY and CDR2 is SYGVKD. The CDR3 sequence is CAISDPASTSGGSYEQYF. The CDR3 nucleotides are TGTGCCATCAGTGACCCGGCCTCGACTAGCGGGGGATCTTACGAGCAGTACTTC.

This clone has just one count. V usage is TRBV29-1 and J usage is TRBJ2-7, with TRBD2 matching 9 bases. This CDR3 spans 14 amino acids. The V segment lost 2 bases and the J segment 2 bases; nucleotides outside the gene matches: 4. The germline V gene encodes CDR1 SQVTM and CDR2 ANQGSEA. CDR3 amino acids: CSVESGGGAYEQYF. CDR3 sequence (DNA): TGCAGCGTTGAAAGTGGCGGGGGGGCCTACGAGCAGTACTTC.

The chain is built from TRBV15 and TRBJ2-3; 7 bases map to TRBD2. The germline V gene has CDR1 LNHNV and CDR2 YYDKDF (reference sequence). V lost 9 bases and J lost 0; bases outside the gene matches: 6. The CDR3 length is 14 residues. CDR3 protein: CATRLAASTDTQYF. CDR3 nucleotide sequence: TGTGCCACTAGACTAGCTGCTAGCACAGATACGCAGTATTTT.

CDR3: CASRADGYTEAFF. CDR3 DNA: TGCGCCAGCAGGGCTGATGGGTACACTGAAGCTTTCTTT. This rearrangement joins TRBV5-1 to TRBJ1-1; D uncertain. The CDR3 has 13 amino acids. In germline, CDR1 is SGHRS, CDR2 YFSETQ. The ends were cut back, 5 bases at V and 3 bases at J, with 11 bases in the middle.